Given below is one T cell receptor (beta chain) in context. Its antigen is currently unknown. The CDR3 loop spans 16 amino acids. Germline lookup yields CDR1 SGHNT and CDR2 YYREEE (reference sequence). Losses at the gene ends were 4 bases for V and 6 bases for J; bases not matched to a gene: 13. Here immunoSEQ multiplex PCR was the method, and the copy in TCRdb shows in-frame clones only, minus some. The table records 150,000 to 200,000 clones, around 80% of them present only once. The data originate from a study of cytomegalovirus exposure and HLA in healthy donors. Study-wide results and limits: Most TCR sequences were seen very rarely across donors, but some public TCRs occurred in many.

The sample consisted of PBMCs. The TCR originated in a woman in her 30s in good health and CMV-seronegative. This chain connects TRBV5-4 to TRBJ2-7, with 10 bases identical to TRBD2. CDR3 sequence reads: CASSPPTSGNYIEQYF. The CDR3 bases are TGTGCCAGCAGCCCCCCAACTAGCGGGAATTACATCGAGCAGTACTTC.